Shown below are 9 T cell receptor beta chains from a single sample sequenced in a study of beta chain features in type 1 diabetes. The entirety of the isolated RNA underwent reverse transcription, so expressed TCRB transcripts were sequenced. Libraries were prepared by immunoSEQ multiplex PCR; TCRdb keeps only in-frame clonotypes and omits some of them. This table has 350,000 or so clones, around a fifth appearing once. Sequencing input: naive CD4+ T cells from blood. The receptors come from a woman aged 18-29 years in good health.

The J gene is TRBJ2-7, the V gene TRBV10-3, with TRBD1 matching 8 bases. The CDR3 is made up of 14 amino acids. With V trimmed by 4 bases and J by 4 bases, 6 bases remained unmatched. The germline gives CDR1 ENHRY, CDR2 SYGVKD. CDR3 in amino acids: CAISGRGLGYEQYF. DNA of the CDR3: TGTGCCATCAGTGGCAGGGGGCTCGGATACGAGCAGTACTTC.

V usage is TRBV18 and J usage is TRBJ2-5; 9 bases agree with TRBD2. Germline lookup yields CDR1 KGHSH and CDR2 LQKENI. V shed 1 base and J 0 bases; nucleotides not matched to a gene: 3. The CDR3 is made up of 16 amino acids. The CDR3 bases are TGTGCCAGCTCACCACGGCTAGCGGGGCACCAAGAGACCCAGTACTTC. It encodes CASSPRLAGHQETQYF.

The V and J genes are TRBV14 and TRBJ2-7; D gene unclear. The ends were cut back, 4 bases at V and 3 bases at J, with 10 bases in the middle. This CDR3 has 13 residues. Germline V gene sequence: CDR1 SGHDN, CDR2 FVKESK. CDR3 loop: CASSLQHGYEQYF. Here the CDR3 DNA reads TGTGCCAGCAGCCTCCAACATGGCTACGAGCAGTACTTC.

A few counts support this clone. J is TRBJ2-7 and V is TRBV30; 12 bases align to TRBD1. Germline CDR1 reads GTSNPN; CDR2 reads SVGIG (reference sequence). The V gene end was trimmed by 8 bases and the J gene end by 4 bases; junction bases not matched to a gene: 6. This CDR3 region has 13 residues. The DNA of the CDR3 is TGTGCCGGGGACAGGGGGCTCGGGTACGAGCAGTACTTC. Its translation: CAGDRGLGYEQYF.

This clone was detected a few times. The rearrangement uses TRBV18 and TRBJ2-3; 13 positions agree with TRBD2. The junction had 6 bases not matched to a gene; V was cut back by 5 bases and J by 7 bases. The CDR3 is 15 amino acids. Germline CDR1 KGHSH, CDR2 LQKENI. The CDR3 DNA reads TGTGCCAGCTCAACCGGGACTAGCGGGGCGAATACGCAGTATTTT. Protein sequence: CASSTGTSGANTQYF.

This clone was counted only a few times. The chain has TRBV12-5 and TRBJ2-5; 7 nucleotides align to TRBD1. The CDR3 runs 14 residues. Germline-derived CDR1 and CDR2 are LGHNT and FRNRAP. V lost 3 bases, J lost 4 bases, and 5 bases stayed unmatched. The CDR3 region is CASGFGDSLETQYF. In nucleotides, the CDR3 is TGTGCTAGTGGTTTTGGGGACAGTCTAGAGACCCAGTACTTC.

The V gene is TRBV4-1, the J gene TRBJ2-3, with 12 positions matching TRBD2. V lost 2 bases, J lost 6 bases, and 12 bases stayed unmatched. The CDR3 consists of 18 residues. CDR1 is MGHRA and CDR2 is YSYEKL in the germline V gene. In DNA, the CDR3 is TGCGCCAGCAGCCAAAATTCGGCTAGCGGGGGGGCTCGGGATACGCAGTATTTT. Protein product: CASSQNSASGGARDTQYF.

The J gene is TRBJ1-1, the V gene TRBV30; D remains ambiguous. Germline lookup yields CDR1 GTSNPN and CDR2 SVGIG (reference sequence). CDR3 size: 12 residues. Trimming shortened V by 0 bases and J by 7 bases, and 9 bases separated the two germline ends. CDR3 sequence: CAWSVLYGEAFF. CDR3 DNA: TGTGCCTGGAGTGTACTGTACGGTGAAGCTTTCTTT.

This clone has more than one count but fewer than ten. The chain employs TRBV11-2 and TRBJ2-3; a weak D match, TRBD2 (5 bases). In germline, CDR1 is SGHAT, CDR2 FQNNGV. V lost 4 bases and J lost 1, with 9 bases in between. The CDR3 extends over 14 amino acids. CDR3 bases: TGTGCCAGCAGCTCGCGGACTCGCACAGATACGCAGTATTTT. This translates into CASSSRTRTDTQYF.